Presented here are 28 T cell receptor beta chains from one specimen sequenced in a study of CXCR3-negative and CXCR3-positive naive CD8 T cells. Carrying UMI labels, the TRB cDNA libraries were prepared through 5' RACE. TCRdb re-called the 5' RACE reads and gives one entry per CDR3 protein, without DNA. The repertoire table contains around 140,000 distinct CDR3 sequences. What was sequenced was naive CXCR3- CD8+ T cells from blood. Subset meaning: CD45RO-CCR7+CD27+CD95- naive CD8+ T cells lacking CXCR3 (TNR3-). The receptors here all came from a human donor in good health. Some clones in this sample may be carry-over from other donors' samples.

The chain joins TRBV7-9 to TRBJ2-1; TCRdb outputs TRBD2, but without DNA this stays unchecked. This CDR3 contains 15 residues. Germline CDR1 and CDR2: SEHNR and FQNEAQ (reference sequence). The CDR3 reads CASSLAGLDINEQFF. Variable domain in full (rest from reference TRBV7-9 and TRBJ2-1): DTGVSQNPRHKITKRGQNVTFRCDPISEHNRLYWYRQTLGQGPEFLTYFQNEAQLEKSRLLSDRFSAERPKGSFSTLEIQRTEQGDSAMYLCASSLAGLDINEQFFGPGTRLTVL.

The chain couples TRBV29-1 to TRBJ2-7; TCRdb's assignment of TRBD1 cannot be checked, as there is no DNA. CDR1 and CDR2 (germline): SQVTM, ANQGSEA. CDR3 size: 14 residues. CDR3 sequence: CSVEDRGEGYEQYF.

This chain connects TRBV20-1 to TRBJ2-5; TCRdb's D call of TRBD1 is untestable without DNA. This CDR3 is built from 17 residues. Germline-derived CDR1 and CDR2 are DFQATT and SNEGSKA (reference sequence). The CDR3 sequence is CSARTFSSGPPGETQYF.

The chain is built from TRBV5-1 and TRBJ1-2; the TCRdb D gene call, TRBD1, has no DNA to confirm it. This CDR3 is 16 amino acids long. Per germline, CDR1 SGHRS and CDR2 YFSETQ. The CDR3 is CASSLAYGTEGYGYTF.

CDR3 sequence reads: CASRWSSNTGELFF. The chain is built from TRBV25-1 and TRBJ2-2. CDR3 length: 14 amino acids. The germline CDR1 and CDR2 sequences are MGHDK and SYGVNS.

The rearrangement uses TRBV12-3 or TRBV12-4 and TRBJ2-5; TCRdb's D gene call, TRBD1, goes unchecked for lack of DNA. The CDR3 consists of 13 residues. CDR3 loop: CASRAGAWETQYF.

The V gene is TRBV27, the J gene TRBJ1-1; checking the TCRdb D call of TRBD1 is not possible without DNA. The CDR3 runs to 15 residues. Germline assignment: CDR1 MNHEY and CDR2 SMNVEV (reference sequence). CDR3 sequence: CASSFFAGANTEAFF.

The V and J genes are TRBV7-9 and TRBJ1-1; absent DNA, TCRdb's TRBD1 call cannot be checked. Germline values: CDR1 SEHNR, CDR2 FQNEAQ (reference sequence). This CDR3 has 16 amino acids. CDR3: CASSLAGPIPRTEAFF. Complete variable domain (other parts from reference TRBV7-9 and TRBJ1-1): DTGVSQNPRHKITKRGQNVTFRCDPISEHNRLYWYRQTLGQGPEFLTYFQNEAQLEKSRLLSDRFSAERPKGSFSTLEIQRTEQGDSAMYLCASSLAGPIPRTEAFFGQGTRLTVV.

The chain has TRBV28 and TRBJ1-5; the TCRdb call, TRBD1, lacks DNA for checking. CDR3 length: 16 residues. Germline CDR1 is MDHEN and CDR2 is SYDVKM. The CDR3 is CASSWGQGLSNQPQHF.

V usage is TRBV7-9 and J usage is TRBJ2-5; there is no DNA to check the TCRdb D call of TRBD1. The CDR3 contains 13 residues. Germline CDR1 reads SEHNR; CDR2 reads FQNEAQ (reference sequence). CDR3: CASSTGPEETQYF.

V usage is TRBV11-2 and J usage is TRBJ2-1; the D call from TCRdb, TRBD2, cannot be confirmed without DNA. CDR1 is SGHAT and CDR2 is FQNNGV in the germline V gene. This CDR3 is built from 17 residues. The CDR3 spells CASSSAPGLRGGNEQFF. Using reference TRBV11-2 and TRBJ2-1 for the parts outside the CDR3, the full variable domain is EAGVAQSPRYKIIEKRQSVAFWCNPISGHATLYWYQQILGQGPKLLIQFQNNGVVDDSQLPKDRFSAERLKGVDSTLKIQPAKLEDSAVYLCASSSAPGLRGGNEQFFGPGTRLTVL.

The chain has TRBV28 and TRBJ1-1; TCRdb names TRBD1, which stays unverified in the absence of DNA. CDR3 length: 16 amino acids. Per germline, CDR1 MDHEN and CDR2 SYDVKM. The CDR3 loop reads CASSFSRVVVGTEAFF.

This chain links TRBV7-9 with TRBJ1-1. The CDR3 loop spans 15 amino acids. Germline CDR1 SEHNR, CDR2 FQNEAQ (reference sequence). CDR3 loop: CASSPQVDKNTEAFF.

The rearrangement uses TRBV7-6 and TRBJ2-1; the TRBD2 assignment by TCRdb is unverifiable without DNA. CDR3 length: 15 amino acids. Germline lookup yields CDR1 SGHVS and CDR2 FNYEAQ. CDR3 protein: CASSFRFSGSNEQFF.

The chain is built from TRBV7-2 and TRBJ2-1. Germline V gene lookup returns CDR1 SGHTA and CDR2 FQGNSA. The CDR3 consists of 15 residues. This chain's CDR3 is CASSLDSFSYNEQFF.

The chain uses TRBV29-1 and TRBJ2-1. Germline V CDR1 and CDR2: SQVTM, ANQGSEA. This CDR3 is 11 amino acids long. The chain's CDR3 is CSVGKYNEQFF.

The rearrangement joins TRBV7-8 to TRBJ2-7; checking the TCRdb D call of TRBD2 is not possible without DNA. CDR3 size: 17 residues. CDR1 and CDR2 from the germline V gene are SGHVS and FQNEAQ. The CDR3 region is CASSKRVAGETPYEQYF.

The chain uses TRBV20-1 and TRBJ2-7; the D gene TCRdb calls, TRBD2, cannot be checked with no DNA. Germline V lookup: CDR1 DFQATT, CDR2 SNEGSKA (reference sequence). This CDR3 comprises 15 residues. This chain's CDR3 is CSASSVRDYSYEQYF.

This rearrangement joins TRBV4-1 to TRBJ2-1. The CDR3 is 11 amino acids. The germline CDR1 and CDR2 sequences are MGHRA and YSYEKL. The CDR3 here is CASSQGWEQFF.

The rearrangement links TRBV29-1 to TRBJ2-7; the TRBD2 assignment by TCRdb is unverifiable without DNA. Germline CDR1 reads SQVTM; CDR2 reads ANQGSEA. The CDR3 contains 13 residues. The CDR3 is CSASRMGPYEQYF.

V and J are TRBV7-2 and TRBJ1-1. CDR3 size: 11 residues. Germline lookup yields CDR1 SGHTA and CDR2 FQGNSA. The CDR3 protein is CASSLGMGAFF.

V gene TRBV7-7 combines with J gene TRBJ2-3; the D gene TCRdb calls, TRBD1, cannot be checked with no DNA. Germline lookup yields CDR1 SSHAT and CDR2 FNYEAQ (reference sequence). The CDR3 is 12 amino acids. The CDR3: CASSPDRDTQYF.

The chain joins TRBV19 to TRBJ2-2. The germline V gene has CDR1 LNHDA and CDR2 SQIVND (reference sequence). This CDR3 spans 16 amino acids. CDR3: CASSLDTASTTGELFF.

Here the CDR3 reads CSAVLQGFEQFF. The chain uses TRBV29-1 and TRBJ2-1; no DNA is available, so the TRBD1 call from TCRdb remains unchecked. The V gene's germline CDR1 is SQVTM and CDR2 ANQGSEA. The CDR3 covers 12 residues.

The rearrangement uses TRBV5-6 and TRBJ1-1. Germline loops: CDR1 SGHDT, CDR2 YYEEEE. This CDR3 is 15 amino acids long. CDR3 sequence reads: CASSPYRGLTTEAFF.

The gene calls are TRBV21-1 and TRBJ2-5; the TCRdb D gene call, TRBD1, has no DNA to confirm it. TRBV21-1 has pseudogene status. CDR3 size: 14 residues. The CDR3 loop is CARIPRGGKETQYF.

This chain uses TRBV29-1 with TRBJ2-3; the D call of TRBD1 rests on TCRdb alone, since no DNA is present to check it. The CDR3 covers 12 residues. The germline V gene has CDR1 SQVTM and CDR2 ANQGSEA. The CDR3 here is CSVEELGGTQYF.

The chain uses TRBV7-2 and TRBJ2-7; with no DNA, the TCRdb D assignment of TRBD1 cannot be verified. Per the germline V gene, CDR1 is SGHTA and CDR2 is FQGNSA. This CDR3 contains 15 residues. The chain's CDR3 is CASSLMRGRTDEQYF.